These T cell receptor beta chains were read from a single sample in a study of preoperative IRX-2 immunotherapy in early breast cancer. This table comes from immunoSEQ multiplex PCR, and its TCRdb copy is limited to in-frame clones, with some not included. The sample has 30,000 to 35,000 clones; over 90% are singletons. Sampling was done from a patient treated with IRX-2 immunotherapy. These receptors came from a human donor with breast cancer. Both conserved end residues are part of each CDR3. The order of the fields is CDR3 length, D gene, V gene, CDR3 protein. D genes are given only for firm matches.

len: 16; d_gene: NA; v_gene: TRBV29-1; CDR3aa: CSVEEVSRRAKNIQYF
len: 11; d_gene: NA; v_gene: TRBV20-1; CDR3aa: CSAPRNNEQFF
len: 16; d_gene: TRBD2; v_gene: TRBV5-6; CDR3aa: CASSLFETSGRDTQYF
len: 14; d_gene: TRBD1; v_gene: TRBV11-2; CDR3aa: CASSPRQGAAEAFF
len: 18; d_gene: NA; v_gene: TRBV12-5; CDR3aa: CASGLVRDGQSSYNEQFF
len: 13; d_gene: NA; v_gene: TRBV15; CDR3aa: CATSRGRVDGYTF
len: 13; d_gene: NA; v_gene: TRBV6-5; CDR3aa: CASSVTSPNEQFF
len: 11; d_gene: NA; v_gene: TRBV29-1; CDR3aa: CSVVGYAEAFF
len: 14; d_gene: NA; v_gene: TRBV7-6; CDR3aa: CASSLSTPNYGYTF
len: 15; d_gene: NA; v_gene: TRBV9; CDR3aa: CASSVAIWDTYGYTF
len: 14; d_gene: NA; v_gene: TRBV5-6; CDR3aa: CASSPGLLNSPLHF
len: 11; d_gene: NA; v_gene: TRBV2; CDR3aa: CASSELDEQYF
len: 14; d_gene: NA; v_gene: TRBV4-2; CDR3aa: CASSQPGNNYGYTF
len: 13; d_gene: NA; v_gene: TRBV28; CDR3aa: CASSLLRDEKLFF
len: 16; d_gene: TRBD1; v_gene: TRBV28; CDR3aa: CASSLPGTGETGELFF
len: 17; d_gene: NA; v_gene: TRBV23-1; CDR3aa: CASSQSQGDPITNIQYF
len: 14; d_gene: TRBD2; v_gene: TRBV5-1; CDR3aa: CASSWTSGSYEQYF
len: 14; d_gene: NA; v_gene: TRBV11-2; CDR3aa: CASSPPATYYEQYF
len: 13; d_gene: TRBD1; v_gene: TRBV6-5; CDR3aa: CASSYQGASPQYF
len: 14; d_gene: NA; v_gene: TRBV7-6; CDR3aa: CASSLGGITYEQYF
len: 10; d_gene: NA; v_gene: TRBV20-1; CDR3aa: CSARAYEQYF
len: 13; d_gene: NA; v_gene: TRBV18; CDR3aa: CASSPGQAYGYTF
len: 16; d_gene: TRBD2; v_gene: TRBV5-1; CDR3aa: CASSLGSRTSAYEQYF
len: 15; d_gene: NA; v_gene: TRBV29-1; CDR3aa: CSVGLWDGVPYEQYF